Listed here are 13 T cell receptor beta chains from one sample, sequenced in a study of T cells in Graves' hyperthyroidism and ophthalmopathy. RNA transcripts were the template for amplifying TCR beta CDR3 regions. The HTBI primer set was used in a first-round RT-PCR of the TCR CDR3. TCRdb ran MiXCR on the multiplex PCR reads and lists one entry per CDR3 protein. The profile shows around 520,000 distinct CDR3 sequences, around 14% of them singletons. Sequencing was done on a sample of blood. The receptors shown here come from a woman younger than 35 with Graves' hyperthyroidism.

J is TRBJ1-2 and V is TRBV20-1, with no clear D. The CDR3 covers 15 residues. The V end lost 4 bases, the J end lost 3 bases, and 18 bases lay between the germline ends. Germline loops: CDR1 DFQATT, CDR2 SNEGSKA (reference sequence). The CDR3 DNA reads TGCAGTGCTAATCACGAACCGGGAGGCTACTATGGCTACACCTTC. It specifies CSANHEPGGYYGYTF.

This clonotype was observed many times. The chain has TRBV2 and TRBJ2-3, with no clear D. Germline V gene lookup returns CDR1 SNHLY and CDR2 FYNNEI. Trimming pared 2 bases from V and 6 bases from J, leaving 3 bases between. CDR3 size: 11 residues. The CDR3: CASSERDTQYF. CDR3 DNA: TGTGCCAGCAGTGAACGGGATACGCAGTATTTT.

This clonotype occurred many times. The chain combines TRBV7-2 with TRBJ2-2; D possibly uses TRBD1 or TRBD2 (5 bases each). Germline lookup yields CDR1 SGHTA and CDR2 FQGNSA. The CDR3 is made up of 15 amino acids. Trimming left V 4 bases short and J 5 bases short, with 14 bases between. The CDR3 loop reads CASSSVGRWTGELFF. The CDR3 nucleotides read TGTGCCAGCAGCTCGGTGGGACGGTGGACCGGGGAGCTGTTTTTT. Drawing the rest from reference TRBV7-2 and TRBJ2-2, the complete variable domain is GAGVSQSPSNKVTEKGKDVELRCDPISGHTALYWYRQSLGQGLEFLIYFQGNSAPDKSGLPSDRFSAERTGGSVSTLTIQRTQQEDSAVYLCASSSVGRWTGELFFGEGSRLTVL.

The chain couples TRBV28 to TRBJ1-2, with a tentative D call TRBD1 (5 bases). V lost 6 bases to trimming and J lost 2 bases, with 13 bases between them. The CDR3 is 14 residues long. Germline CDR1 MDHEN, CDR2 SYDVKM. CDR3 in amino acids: CASSPHRRNYGYTF. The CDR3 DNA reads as TGTGCCAGCAGCCCTCACAGGAGGAACTATGGCTACACCTTC.

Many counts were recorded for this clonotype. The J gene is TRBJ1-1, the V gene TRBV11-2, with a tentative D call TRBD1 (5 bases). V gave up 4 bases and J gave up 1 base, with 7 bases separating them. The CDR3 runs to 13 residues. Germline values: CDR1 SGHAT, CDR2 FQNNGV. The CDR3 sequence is CASSYRTNTEAFF. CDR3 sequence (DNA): TGTGCCAGCAGCTACAGGACGAACACTGAAGCTTTCTTT.

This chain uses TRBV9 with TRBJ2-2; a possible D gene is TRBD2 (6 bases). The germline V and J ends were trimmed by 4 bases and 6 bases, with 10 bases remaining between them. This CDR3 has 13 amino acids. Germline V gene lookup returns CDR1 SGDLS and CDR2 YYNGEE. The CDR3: CASSSGVSGELFF. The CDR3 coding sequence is TGTGCCAGCAGCTCGGGGGTGTCCGGGGAGCTGTTTTTT.

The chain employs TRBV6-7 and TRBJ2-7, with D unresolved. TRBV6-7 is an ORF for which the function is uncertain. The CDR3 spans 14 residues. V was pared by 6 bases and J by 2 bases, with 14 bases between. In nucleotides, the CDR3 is TGTGCCAGCAGGGTCGGATACGGAGCCTACGAGCAGTACTTC. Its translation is CASRVGYGAYEQYF.

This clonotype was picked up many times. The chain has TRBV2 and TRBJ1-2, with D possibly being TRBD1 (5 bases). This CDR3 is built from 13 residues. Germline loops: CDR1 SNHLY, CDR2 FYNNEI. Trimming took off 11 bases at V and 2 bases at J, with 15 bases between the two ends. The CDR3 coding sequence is TGTGCCGGTAGACAGCAACTCAACTATGGCTACACCTTC. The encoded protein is CAGRQQLNYGYTF.

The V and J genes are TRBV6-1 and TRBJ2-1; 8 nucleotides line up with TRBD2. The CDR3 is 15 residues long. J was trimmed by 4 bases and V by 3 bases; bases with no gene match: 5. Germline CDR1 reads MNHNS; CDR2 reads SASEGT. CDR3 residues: CASSDAGLVYNEQFF. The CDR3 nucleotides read TGTGCCAGCAGTGACGCGGGACTAGTATACAATGAGCAGTTCTTC.

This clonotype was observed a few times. Here the CDR3 reads CASSTTSGRPGDTQYF. The CDR3 nucleotides are TGTGCCAGCAGCACTACTAGCGGGAGGCCTGGGGATACGCAGTATTTT. The rearrangement uses TRBV7-3 and TRBJ2-3; 12 nucleotides match TRBD2. Germline V gene lookup returns CDR1 SGHTA and CDR2 FQGTGA. Germline trimming cut 5 bases from V and 6 bases from J; bases unmatched to any gene: 9. This CDR3 is 16 amino acids long.

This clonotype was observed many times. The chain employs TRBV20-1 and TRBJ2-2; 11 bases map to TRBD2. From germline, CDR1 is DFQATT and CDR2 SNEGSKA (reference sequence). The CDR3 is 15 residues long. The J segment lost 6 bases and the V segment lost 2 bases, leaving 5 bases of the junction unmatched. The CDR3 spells CSARFSGRAAGELFF. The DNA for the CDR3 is TGCAGTGCTAGATTTAGCGGGAGGGCCGCCGGGGAGCTGTTTTTT.

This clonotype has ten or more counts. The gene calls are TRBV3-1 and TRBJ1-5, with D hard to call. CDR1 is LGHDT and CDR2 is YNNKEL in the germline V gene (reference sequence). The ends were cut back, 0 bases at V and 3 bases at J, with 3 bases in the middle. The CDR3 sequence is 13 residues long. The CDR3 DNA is TGTGCCAGCAGCCAAGACCCCAATCAGCCCCAGCATTTT. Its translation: CASSQDPNQPQHF. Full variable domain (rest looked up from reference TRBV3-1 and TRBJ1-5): DTAVSQTPKYLVTQMGNDKSIKCEQNLGHDTMYWYKQDSKKFLKIMFSYNNKELIINETVPNRFSPKSPDKAHLNLHINSLELGDSAVYFCASSQDPNQPQHFGDGTRLSIL.

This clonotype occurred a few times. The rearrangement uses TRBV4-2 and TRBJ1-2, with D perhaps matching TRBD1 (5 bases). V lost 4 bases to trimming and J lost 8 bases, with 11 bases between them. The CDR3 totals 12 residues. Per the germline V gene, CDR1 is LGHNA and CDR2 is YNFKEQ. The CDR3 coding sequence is TGTGCCAGCAGCCCGGCGGGGGGAGGCTACACCTTC. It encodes CASSPAGGGYTF.